The 18 T cell receptor beta chains listed next were all sequenced from one sample in a study of CXCR3-negative and CXCR3-positive naive CD8 T cells. Whole-study results and caveats: Naive cells that were CXCR3-positive had more hydrophobic TRB CDR3s (compared with CXCR3-negative naive cells).

UMI-tagged TRB cDNA libraries were built via 5' RACE. Reprocessing the 5' RACE reads, TCRdb reports a single entry for every CDR3 protein and omits DNA. Across 7,000 to 8,500 distinct CDR3 sequences, the top ten clones capture under 2% of the sample. These receptors are not linked to any known antigen. The specimen was naive CXCR3+ CD8+ T cells from blood. Subset denoted: CD45RO-CCR7+CD27+CD95- naive CD8+ T cells expressing CXCR3 (TNR3+). These receptors were collected from a human donor in good health. Some clones in this sample may be carry-over from other donors' samples.

This chain connects TRBV5-1 to TRBJ2-7; absent DNA, TCRdb's TRBD1 call cannot be checked. CDR1 and CDR2 from the germline V gene are SGHRS and YFSETQ. The CDR3 is made up of 12 amino acids. The CDR3 reads CASSLGGAEQYF.

CDR3 loop: CSARPATSTYELFF. The chain uses TRBV20-1 and TRBJ2-1; TCRdb picks TRBD2, but there is no DNA to check that call. CDR1 is DFQATT and CDR2 is SNEGSKA in the germline V gene (reference sequence). The CDR3 runs to 14 residues.

J is TRBJ2-7 and V is TRBV5-1. The germline V gene has CDR1 SGHRS and CDR2 YFSETQ. The CDR3 is 13 amino acids. The CDR3 protein is CASSLEAAYEQYF.

The chain is built from TRBV27 and TRBJ2-1; as DNA is missing, the TRBD1 call by TCRdb cannot be tested. CDR3 length: 14 amino acids. In germline, CDR1 is MNHEY, CDR2 SMNVEV (reference sequence). CDR3 sequence reads: CASSSLYRVDEQFF.

The chain joins TRBV28 to TRBJ2-7; TCRdb picks TRBD1, but there is no DNA to check that call. There are 13 residues in the CDR3. Germline CDR1 is MDHEN and CDR2 is SYDVKM. The CDR3 here is CASSLSQGYEQYF.

This rearrangement joins TRBV7-8 to TRBJ1-4; no DNA is available, so the TRBD1 call from TCRdb remains unchecked. The CDR3 sequence is 16 residues long. Looked up from germline, CDR1 is SGHVS and CDR2 is FQNEAQ. The CDR3 spells CASSVLTGGEDEKLFF.

This CDR3 is CSALDNSYGYTF. The chain links TRBV29-1 to TRBJ1-2. The CDR3 is 12 amino acids. Germline-derived CDR1 and CDR2 are SQVTM and ANQGSEA.

This clonotype is deemed medium-sized by its frequency. V is TRBV29-1 and J is TRBJ1-1; TCRdb returns TRBD1, unconfirmable since there is no DNA. CDR3 length: 12 amino acids. Per germline, CDR1 SQVTM and CDR2 ANQGSEA. CDR3 protein: CSVGRGTSEAFF.

The chain recombines TRBV6-1 with TRBJ2-7; TCRdb indicates TRBD2, and absent DNA this call remains unverified. The CDR3 has 15 residues. The germline V gene encodes CDR1 MNHNS and CDR2 SASEGT. CDR3 in amino acids: CASSEGGMDTDEQYF.

The gene calls are TRBV11-2 and TRBJ2-1; TCRdb's assignment of TRBD2 cannot be checked, as there is no DNA. CDR1 is SGHAT and CDR2 is FQNNGV in the germline V gene. CDR3 length: 19 amino acids. CDR3 loop: CASSFTSSGRISSYNEQFF.

This clonotype is called medium-sized based on its frequency. The chain employs TRBV7-8 and TRBJ2-1; TCRdb indicates TRBD2, and absent DNA this call remains unverified. Germline V gene lookup returns CDR1 SGHVS and CDR2 FQNEAQ. The CDR3 is made up of 16 amino acids. The CDR3 is CASSARLAGLNNEQFF.

This sequence joins TRBV29-1 and TRBJ2-5; TCRdb designates TRBD1, a call that cannot be tested without DNA. The CDR3 runs to 14 residues. The germline V gene has CDR1 SQVTM and CDR2 ANQGSEA. The CDR3: CSVRDISHGETQYF.

In terms of frequency, this clonotype is medium-sized. The V gene is TRBV5-1, the J gene TRBJ2-1; TCRdb selects TRBD1, and the lack of DNA leaves this call unchecked. CDR1 and CDR2 from the germline V gene are SGHRS and YFSETQ. The CDR3 length is 12 residues. The CDR3 loop is CASSIGGNEQFF.

This chain links TRBV4-2 with TRBJ2-1; as DNA is missing, the TRBD1 call by TCRdb cannot be tested. CDR1 and CDR2 from the germline V gene are LGHNA and YNFKEQ. The CDR3 length is 15 residues. CDR3 in amino acids: CASSQGTGGYNEQFF.

This clonotype is deemed medium-sized by its frequency. The genes are TRBV27 and TRBJ2-1; as DNA is missing, the TRBD1 call by TCRdb cannot be tested. CDR1 and CDR2 (germline): MNHEY, SMNVEV (reference sequence). The CDR3 runs 17 residues. CDR3 sequence reads: CASSHRAGRGSYNEQFF.

This rearrangement joins TRBV29-1 to TRBJ1-1. Germline V gene sequence: CDR1 SQVTM, CDR2 ANQGSEA. This CDR3 region has 11 residues. CDR3: CSGTKNTEAFF.

The rearrangement links TRBV29-1 to TRBJ1-2; lacking DNA, the TRBD1 call made by TCRdb goes unchecked. Germline V gives CDR1 SQVTM, CDR2 ANQGSEA. The CDR3 consists of 12 residues. CDR3 protein: CSVAGTAFGYTF.

The chain has TRBV12-3 or TRBV12-4 and TRBJ1-2; lacking DNA, the TRBD1 call made by TCRdb goes unchecked. The CDR3 covers 15 residues. This CDR3 is CASSPTGGYDYGYTF.